Listed below are T cell receptor beta chains from one sample, sequenced in a study of yellow fever vaccine responses in identical twins. TCRdb called the RT-PCR reads again in MiXCR, with one record for every CDR3 protein. The sample consists of about 2,800 distinct CDR3 sequences, 70% to 90% of them appearing once. The sample here was T cells from blood (PBMCs), unsorted or a sorted subset (not recorded which), taken before or after yellow fever vaccination (not recorded which). The receptors come from a female donor who received the yellow fever vaccine. Both conserved end residues are part of each CDR3.

V,CDR3
TRBV6-2/TRBV6-3,CAISYTGGDQPQHF
TRBV4-1,CASSQDPDSSSYNEQFF
TRBV20-1,CSAEQGANEQFF
TRBV2,CASRTGSVVVNTEAFF
TRBV15,CATSRDRANYGYTF
TRBV11-3,CASTPGGGNEQFF
TRBV6-4,CASSDSSAGAEYQETQYF
TRBV18,CASSRDRGQSTQYF
TRBV2,CARREAGYTF
TRBV20-1,CSARVYNEQFF
TRBV10-1,CASSVRTSGVADTQYF
TRBV7-3,CASSLRPASYNEEFF
TRBV2,CASSGEGSGTEAFF
TRBV27,CASSRQGLGAHEQYF
TRBV12-3/TRBV12-4,CASNPPRDSDTYNEQFF
TRBV23-1,CASSQSATCTDTQYF
TRBV7-3,CASSSTGTSGTREQFF
TRBV5-4,CASSLTGSYEKLFF
TRBV29-1,CSVDSSGKETQYF
TRBV27,CASSPRQGGKETQYF